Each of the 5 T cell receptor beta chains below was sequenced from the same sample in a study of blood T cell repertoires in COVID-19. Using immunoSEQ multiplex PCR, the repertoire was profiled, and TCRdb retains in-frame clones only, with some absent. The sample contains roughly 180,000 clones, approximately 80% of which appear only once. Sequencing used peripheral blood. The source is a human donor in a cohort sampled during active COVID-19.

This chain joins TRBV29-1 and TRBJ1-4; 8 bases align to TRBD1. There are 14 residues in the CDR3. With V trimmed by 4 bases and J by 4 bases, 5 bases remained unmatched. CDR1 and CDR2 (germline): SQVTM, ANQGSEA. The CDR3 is CSVAGGRFNEKLFF. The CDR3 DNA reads TGCAGCGTTGCAGGGGGCCGTTTTAATGAAAAACTGTTTTTT.

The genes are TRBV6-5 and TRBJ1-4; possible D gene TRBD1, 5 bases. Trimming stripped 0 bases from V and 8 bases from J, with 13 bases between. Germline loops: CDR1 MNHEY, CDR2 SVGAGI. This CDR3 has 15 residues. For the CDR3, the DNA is TGTGCCAGCAGTTACTCGGCGGGGCAGGGAGAAAAACTGTTTTTT. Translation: CASSYSAGQGEKLFF.

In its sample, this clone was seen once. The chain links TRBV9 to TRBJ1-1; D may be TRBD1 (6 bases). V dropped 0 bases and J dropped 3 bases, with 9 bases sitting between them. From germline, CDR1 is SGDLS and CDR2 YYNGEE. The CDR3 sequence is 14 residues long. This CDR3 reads CASSVASGDTEAFF. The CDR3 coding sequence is TGTGCCAGCAGCGTAGCCTCAGGGGACACTGAAGCTTTCTTT.

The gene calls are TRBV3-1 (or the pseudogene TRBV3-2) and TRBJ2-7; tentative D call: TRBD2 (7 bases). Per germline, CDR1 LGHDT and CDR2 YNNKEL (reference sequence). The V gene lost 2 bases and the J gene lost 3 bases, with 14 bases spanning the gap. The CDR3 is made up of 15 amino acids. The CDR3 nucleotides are TGTGCCAGCAGCCAACGGGGGGCGTCGGACTACGAGCAGTACTTC. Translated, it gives CASSQRGASDYEQYF.

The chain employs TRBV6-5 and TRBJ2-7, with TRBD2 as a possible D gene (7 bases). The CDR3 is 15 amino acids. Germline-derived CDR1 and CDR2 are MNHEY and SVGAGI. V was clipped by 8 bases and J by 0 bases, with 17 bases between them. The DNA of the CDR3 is TGTGCCAGCCAGTTAGGGGGGGGCCTCTCCTACGAGCAGTACTTC. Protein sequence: CASQLGGGLSYEQYF.